This T cell receptor beta chain was captured by sequencing in a study of shared clonotypes between healthy human individuals. Findings of the study overall: Rarefaction showed that sequencing of sorted subsets was incomplete (despite large depth). Collection of samples was limited to blood; tissue repertoires likely differ.

Clones were read by immunoSEQ multiplex PCR, and TCRdb kept only the in-frame ones, dropping some. This sample has about 1,900,000 clones, with over 85% found just once. This clone has just one count. The antigen is unknown. Different DNA sequences within this sample yield the same CDR3. V lost 2 bases and J 3 bases, leaving 8 bases between the germline ends. This CDR3 has 13 residues. Germline V gene lookup returns CDR1 MNHEY and CDR2 SMNVEV (reference sequence). CD8 cells regarded as naive lacked CD45RO, were positively chosen for CCR7, and omitted terminally differentiated effector memory CD45RA+ cells.

This clonotype was sampled from a man aged 18-30 years in good health. Sequences were obtained from naive CD8+ T cells sorted from blood. The rearrangement uses TRBV27 and TRBJ2-7; D gene uncertain. CDR3 nucleotides: TGTGCCAGCAGTTTAAGCAGTGGCTACGAGCAGTACTTC. Translation gives CASSLSSGYEQYF.